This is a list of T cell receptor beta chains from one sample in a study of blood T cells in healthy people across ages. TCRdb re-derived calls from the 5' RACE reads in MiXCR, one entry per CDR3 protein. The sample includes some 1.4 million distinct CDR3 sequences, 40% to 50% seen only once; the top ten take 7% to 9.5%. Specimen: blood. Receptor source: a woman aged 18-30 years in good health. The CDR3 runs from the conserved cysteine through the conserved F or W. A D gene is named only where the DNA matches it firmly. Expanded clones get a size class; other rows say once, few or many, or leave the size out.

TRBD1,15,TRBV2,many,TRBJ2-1,TGTGCCAGCAGTCACCTAACAGGGGCTGGGGATGAGCAGTTCTTC,CASSHLTGAGDEQFF
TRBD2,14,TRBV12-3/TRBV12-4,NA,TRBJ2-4,TGTGCCAGCAGTGTGCGGGGGACCAAAAACATTCGGTACTTC,CASSVRGTKNIRYF
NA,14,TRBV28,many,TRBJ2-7,TGTGCCAGCAGCCCTACCGGGATCCCCTACGAGCAGTACTTC,CASSPTGIPYEQYF
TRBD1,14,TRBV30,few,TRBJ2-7,TGTGCCTGGAGTAAAACAGGGGTTCCCTACGAGCAGTACTTC,CAWSKTGVPYEQYF
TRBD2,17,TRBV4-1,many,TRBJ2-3,TGCGCCAGCAGCCAAGATCGCCTAGCGGGACGGTTCAATACGCAGTATTTT,CASSQDRLAGRFNTQYF
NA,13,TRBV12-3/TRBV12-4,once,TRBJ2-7,TGTGCCAGCAAGGGGGGACAATCCTACGGGCAGTACTTC,CASKGGQSYGQYF
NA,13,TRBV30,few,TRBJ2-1,TGTGCCTGGGGGACCGTCTCCTACAATGAGCAGTTCTTC,CAWGTVSYNEQFF
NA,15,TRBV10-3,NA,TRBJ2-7,TGTGCCATCAGTCCAACTATCGGGGTTCTGTACGAGCAGTACTTC,CAISPTIGVLYEQYF
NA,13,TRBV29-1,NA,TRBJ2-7,TGCAGCGTTCTTCTCGGGACCGCGGATGAGCAGTACTTC,CSVLLGTADEQYF
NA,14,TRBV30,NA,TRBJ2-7,TGTGCCTGGAAGTCGGCTAGCACAACCTACGAGCAGTACTTC,CAWKSASTTYEQYF
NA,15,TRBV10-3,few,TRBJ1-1,TGTGCCATCAGTGAAGAACCCCTGGTGAACACTGAAGCTTTCTTT,CAISEEPLVNTEAFF
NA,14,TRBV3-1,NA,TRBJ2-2,TGTGCCAGCAGCCGACCTTCGGATGCCGGGGAGCTGTTTTTT,CASSRPSDAGELFF
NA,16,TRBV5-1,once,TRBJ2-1,TGCGCCAGCCCCATGGCGTGGGGTCCTTGGTACAATGAGCAGTTCTTC,CASPMAWGPWYNEQFF
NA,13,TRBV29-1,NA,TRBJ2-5,TGCAGCGTTGGGGGGATCGGGCAAGAGACCCAGTACTTC,CSVGGIGQETQYF
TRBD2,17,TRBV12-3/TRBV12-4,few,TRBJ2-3,TGTGCCAGCAGTTTCACGGGACTAGCGGTCTATTCAGATACGCAGTATTTT,CASSFTGLAVYSDTQYF
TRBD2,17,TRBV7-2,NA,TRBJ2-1,TGTGCCAGCAGCACCCGGCGCCTAGCGGGAGTCGATAATGAGCAGTTCTTC,CASSTRRLAGVDNEQFF
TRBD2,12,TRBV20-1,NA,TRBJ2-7,TGCAGTGCTTCGAGCGGGGCAGGCGAGCAGTACTTC,CSASSGAGEQYF
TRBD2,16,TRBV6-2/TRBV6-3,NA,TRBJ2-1,TGTGCCAGCAGCTACAGTACGGCGGGGGGGGTAGATGAGCAGTTCTTC,CASSYSTAGGVDEQFF
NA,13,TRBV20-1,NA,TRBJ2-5,TGCAGTGCTAGTGGACAGCCAGATGGGACCCAGTACTTC,CSASGQPDGTQYF
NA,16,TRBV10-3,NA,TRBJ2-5,TGTGCCATCGGTGAGGCGGACCGGGGTCTCCGCGAGACCCAGTACTTC,CAIGEADRGLRETQYF
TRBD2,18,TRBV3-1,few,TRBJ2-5,TGTGCCAGCAGCCAAGAAAGTTTGATCGCGGGAGGGGCAGAGACCCAGTACTTC,CASSQESLIAGGAETQYF
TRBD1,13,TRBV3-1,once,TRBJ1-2,TGTGCCTGCAGCGACAGGGTTGTGAATGGCTACACCTTC,CACSDRVVNGYTF
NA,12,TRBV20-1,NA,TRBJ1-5,TGCAGTGCTGTAGTTCCCGATCAGCCCCAGCATTTT,CSAVVPDQPQHF
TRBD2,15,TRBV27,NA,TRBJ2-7,TGTGCCAGCAGTACCCGGACTAGGATCAACTACGAGCAGTACTTC,CASSTRTRINYEQYF
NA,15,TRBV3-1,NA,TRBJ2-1,TGTGCCAGCAGCCCCCGGGGGGCCCCCTACAATGAGCAGTTCTTC,CASSPRGAPYNEQFF
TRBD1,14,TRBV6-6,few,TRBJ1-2,TGTGCCAGCAGTTCGACAGGGGATGGTTATGGCTACACCTTC,CASSSTGDGYGYTF
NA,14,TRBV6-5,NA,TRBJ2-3,TGTGCCAGCGGGCAGGGACGGGCCACAGATACGCAGTATTTT,CASGQGRATDTQYF
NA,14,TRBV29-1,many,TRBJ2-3,TGCAGCGTTGGCCCGGCGATCAGCACAGATACGCAGTATTTT,CSVGPAISTDTQYF
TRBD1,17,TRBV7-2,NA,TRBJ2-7,TGTGCCAGCAGCTTAGTGGGACAGGGACTCCTCTTGTACGAGCAGTACTTC,CASSLVGQGLLLYEQYF
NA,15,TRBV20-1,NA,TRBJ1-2,TGCAGTGCCACCGACAGGACACCTCAAGGCTATGGCTACACCTTC,CSATDRTPQGYGYTF
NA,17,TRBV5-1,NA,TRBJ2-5,TGCGCCAGCAGCAAACGAGGGGCGGGTCCATCTCCCAATGAGCAGTACTTC,CASSKRGAGPSPNEQYF
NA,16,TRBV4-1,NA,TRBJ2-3,TGCGCCAGCAGCCAAGATCCTAGGGATACCACAGATACGCAGTATTTT,CASSQDPRDTTDTQYF
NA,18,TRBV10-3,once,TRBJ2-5,TGTGCCATCAGTGAGTCCTCCCTAGAGCGGAGGGAACAAGAGACCCAGTACTTC,CAISESSLERREQETQYF
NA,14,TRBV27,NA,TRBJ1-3,TGTGCCAGCAGGTTAGGGGTAACTGGAAACACCATATATTTT,CASRLGVTGNTIYF
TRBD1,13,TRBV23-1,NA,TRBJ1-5,TGCGCCAGCAGACGACAGGGACATCAGCCCCAGCATTTT,CASRRQGHQPQHF
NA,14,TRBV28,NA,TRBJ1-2,TGTGCCAGCCAAATGCTAGAGGGGCTCGGGGGCTACACCTTC,CASQMLEGLGGYTF
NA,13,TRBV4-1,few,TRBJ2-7,TGCGCCAGCAGCCTTTCGGACGTCGACGAGCAGTACTTC,CASSLSDVDEQYF
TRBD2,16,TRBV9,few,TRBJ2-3,TGTGCCAGCAGCGTAGCTAGCGGGGGACGCACAGATACGCAGTATTTT,CASSVASGGRTDTQYF
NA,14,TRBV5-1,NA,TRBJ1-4,TGCGCCAGCAGCTTTCAGGGGTACGAGGAAAAACTGTTTTTT,CASSFQGYEEKLFF
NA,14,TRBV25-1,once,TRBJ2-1,TGTGCCAGCAGTGAAGCGGGAAAGGGGAACGAGCAGTTCTTC,CASSEAGKGNEQFF
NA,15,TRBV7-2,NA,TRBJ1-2,TGTGCCAGCAGCTTAAGCAGGGGAGCCCACCCAGGCTACACCTTC,CASSLSRGAHPGYTF
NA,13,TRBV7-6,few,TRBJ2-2,TGTGCCAGCAGCTTAGATAACACCGGGGAGCTGTTTTTT,CASSLDNTGELFF
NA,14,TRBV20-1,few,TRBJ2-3,TGCAGTGCTAGAGATTACCGAGGCGGGGATACGCAGTATTTT,CSARDYRGGDTQYF
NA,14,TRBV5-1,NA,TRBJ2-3,TGTGCCAGCAGCTCTGCGGACAGCACAGATACGCAGTATTTT,CASSSADSTDTQYF
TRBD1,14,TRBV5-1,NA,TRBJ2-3,TGCGCCAGCAGCTGGGGACAGGGCTTAGATACGCAGTATTTT,CASSWGQGLDTQYF
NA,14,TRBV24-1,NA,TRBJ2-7,TGTGCCACCAGTGATCCTAATGCGCCGACGGGGCAGTACTTC,CATSDPNAPTGQYF
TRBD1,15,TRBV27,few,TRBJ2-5,TGTGCCAGCAGCCAGAGGACAGGCAACCAAGAGACCCAGTACTTC,CASSQRTGNQETQYF
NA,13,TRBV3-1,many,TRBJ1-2,TGCGCCAGCAGCCAAGAGGGGAACTATGGCTACACCTTC,CASSQEGNYGYTF
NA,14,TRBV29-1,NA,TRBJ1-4,TGCAGCGTTGTGGAAGAGGGAGATAGTGAAAAACTGTTTTTT,CSVVEEGDSEKLFF
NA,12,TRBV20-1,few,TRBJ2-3,TGCAGTGCTTCCCCCACGCCAGATACGCAGTATTTT,CSASPTPDTQYF
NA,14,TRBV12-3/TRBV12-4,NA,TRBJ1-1,TGTGCCAGCACCCCCACCCCCGCGAACACTGAAGCTTTCTTT,CASTPTPANTEAFF